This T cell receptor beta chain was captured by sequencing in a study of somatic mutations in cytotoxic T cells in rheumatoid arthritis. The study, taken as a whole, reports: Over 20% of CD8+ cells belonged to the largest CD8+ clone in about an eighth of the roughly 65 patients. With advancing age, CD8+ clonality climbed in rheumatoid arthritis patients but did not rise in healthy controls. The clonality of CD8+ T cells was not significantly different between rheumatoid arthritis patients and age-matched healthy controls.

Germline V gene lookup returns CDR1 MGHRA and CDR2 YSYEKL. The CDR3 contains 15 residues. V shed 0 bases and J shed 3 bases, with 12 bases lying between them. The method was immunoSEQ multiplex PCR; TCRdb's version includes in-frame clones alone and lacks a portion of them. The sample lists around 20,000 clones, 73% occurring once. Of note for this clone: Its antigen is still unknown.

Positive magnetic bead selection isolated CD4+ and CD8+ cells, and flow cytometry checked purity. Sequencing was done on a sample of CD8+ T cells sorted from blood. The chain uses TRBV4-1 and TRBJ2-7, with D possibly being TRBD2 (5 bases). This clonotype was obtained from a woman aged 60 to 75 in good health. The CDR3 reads CASSQESGSGYEQYF. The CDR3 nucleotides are TGCGCCAGCAGCCAAGAATCGGGAAGTGGCTACGAGCAGTACTTC.